The 27 T cell receptor beta chains in this list originate from one sample, sequenced in a study of T cells in tuberculosis. The data were produced by immunoSEQ multiplex PCR, yet TCRdb's version contains in-frame clones alone and is incomplete. The sample yields about 24,000 clones, roughly 96% seen once. The sequenced sample consisted of PBMCs. All receptors come from a donor under 30 with latent tuberculosis or without tuberculosis infection.

The chain joins TRBV19 to TRBJ2-5, with D possibly matching TRBD1 (5 bases). Germline values: CDR1 LNHDA, CDR2 SQIVND (reference sequence). CDR3 length: 14 residues. V lost 4 bases and J 5 bases, leaving 14 bases between the germline ends. CDR3 bases: TGTGCCAGTAGTAGATCCCAGGGCGCGGAGACCCAGTACTTC. Amino acids: CASSRSQGAETQYF.

The chain combines TRBV6-5 with TRBJ1-5, with TRBD1 as a possible D gene (5 bases). Germline V gene sequence: CDR1 MNHEY, CDR2 SVGAGI. The CDR3 runs to 14 residues. V was pared by 2 bases and J by 6 bases, with 11 bases between. The DNA for the CDR3 is TGTGCCAGCAGTTACGGGGGGGTAGCTCAGCCCCAGCATTTT. This sequence encodes CASSYGGVAQPQHF.

This rearrangement joins TRBV6-5 to TRBJ1-1; the match to TRBD1 covers 7 bases. Germline lookup yields CDR1 MNHEY and CDR2 SVGAGI. The CDR3 runs to 14 residues. The junction had 9 bases not matched to a gene; V was cut back by 6 bases and J by 5 bases. The CDR3 is CASSPPTGRTEAFF. As DNA, the CDR3 is TGTGCCAGCAGCCCCCCGACAGGGAGAACTGAAGCTTTCTTT.

The chain combines TRBV30 with TRBJ2-2; D gene unclear. The CDR3 sequence is 12 residues long. Trimming removed 2 bases from V and 3 bases from J, with 4 bases in between. Germline CDR1 GTSNPN, CDR2 SVGIG (reference sequence). The DNA of the CDR3 is TGTGCCTGGAGTCCCTACACCGGGGAGCTGTTTTTT. Protein sequence: CAWSPYTGELFF.

The chain employs TRBV7-9 and TRBJ1-3; D may be TRBD1 (5 bases). With 5 bases removed from V and 6 bases from J, the gap between germline ends came to 17 bases. This CDR3 has 15 residues. The germline V gene encodes CDR1 SEHNR and CDR2 FQNEAQ (reference sequence). The CDR3 coding sequence is TGTGCCAGCAGCCCCCATGGAGGGGTGGAAAACACCATATATTTT. Amino acids: CASSPHGGVENTIYF.

The chain has TRBV14 and TRBJ1-2, with D unclear. The length of the CDR3 is 15 residues. Trimming shortened V by 3 bases and J by 8 bases, and 19 bases separated the two germline ends. Germline V CDR1 and CDR2: SGHDN, FVKESK. CDR3 loop: CASSHWRGEDMGYTF. The CDR3 bases are TGTGCCAGCAGCCACTGGCGAGGCGAGGATATGGGCTACACCTTC.

V is TRBV29-1 and J is TRBJ2-1, with a possible D match to TRBD1 (6 bases). V was clipped by 8 bases and J by 9 bases, with 17 bases between them. The CDR3 runs to 12 residues. Germline V lookup: CDR1 SQVTM, CDR2 ANQGSEA. For the CDR3, the DNA is TGCAGCCTGGGCAGGGGTGGAGCTGAGCAGTTCTTC. Its translation is CSLGRGGAEQFF.

This chain connects TRBV6-5 to TRBJ2-3; TRBD2 aligns across 8 bases. Per the germline V gene, CDR1 is MNHEY and CDR2 is SVGAGI. There are 15 residues in the CDR3. V lost 6 bases and J lost 2; bases outside the gene matches: 7. The CDR3 loop reads CASRLLGGDTDTQYF. As DNA, the CDR3 is TGTGCCAGCAGGCTGCTCGGGGGGGACACAGATACGCAGTATTTT.

The gene calls are TRBV6-6 and TRBJ1-3, with D unclear. CDR1 MNHNY and CDR2 SVGAGI come from the germline V gene (reference sequence). The CDR3 consists of 16 residues. The V end lost 1 base, the J end lost 0 bases, and 10 bases lay between the germline ends. The CDR3 bases are TGTGCCAGCAGTTACTGGCAGGTGGACTCTGGAAACACCATATATTTT. Amino acids: CASSYWQVDSGNTIYF.

The CDR3 is CASSESGGMDGYTF. CDR3 in DNA: TGCGCCAGCAGTGAGTCCGGGGGTATGGATGGCTACACCTTC. The rearrangement links TRBV10-1 to TRBJ1-2, with TRBD1 as a possible D gene (5 bases). CDR1 and CDR2 (germline): WNHNN, SYGVQD (reference sequence). Trimming shortened V by 0 bases and J by 6 bases, and 11 bases separated the two germline ends. The CDR3 spans 14 residues.

This clone was counted once. The chain carries TRBV10-3 and TRBJ1-5; D might be TRBD1 (5 bases). CDR3 length: 17 residues. Trimming shortened V by 1 base and J by 2 bases, and 15 bases separated the two germline ends. Germline V gene data show CDR1 as ENHRY and CDR2 as SYGVKD. The chain's CDR3 is CAISEYLAGRGNQPQHF. CDR3 in DNA: TGTGCCATCAGTGAGTACTTGGCAGGGAGGGGCAATCAGCCCCAGCATTTT.

The V call is TRBV5-1, the J call TRBJ2-1; 11 nucleotides align to TRBD1. This CDR3 is 14 amino acids long. Trimming took 4 bases from V and 10 from J; bases not matched to a gene: 7. Germline CDR1 and CDR2: SGHRS and YFSETQ. The CDR3 coding sequence is TGCGCCAGCAGCCGGCTGGGACAGGGGGACGAGCAGTTCTTC. Translating gives CASSRLGQGDEQFF.

This chain joins TRBV6-6 and TRBJ2-2, with 7 positions matching TRBD1. The V and J ends lost 7 bases and 4 bases, in that order; junction bases with no gene match: 6. Germline V gene lookup returns CDR1 MNHNY and CDR2 SVGAGI (reference sequence). This CDR3 contains 14 residues. The CDR3 nucleotides are TGTGCCAGCAAACCAGGGGGAAGCACCGGGGAGCTGTTTTTT. It codes for CASKPGGSTGELFF.

The V gene is TRBV5-8, the J gene TRBJ2-7; TRBD2 aligns across 11 bases. The CDR3 loop spans 14 amino acids. The ends lost 0 bases at V and 6 bases at J; junction bases unmatched: 2. Germline values: CDR1 SGHTS, CDR2 YDEGEE. The CDR3 DNA follows: TGTGCCAGCAGCTTGGGACTAGCGGGGCCCGAGCAGTACGTC. Encoded protein: CASSLGLAGPEQYV.

The chain links TRBV6-6 to TRBJ2-1; tentatively, D is TRBD1 (5 bases). The germline gives CDR1 MNHNY, CDR2 SVGAGI (reference sequence). This CDR3 spans 15 amino acids. V was trimmed by 7 bases and J by 1 base, leaving 14 bases between them. The CDR3: CASTLGRGSYNEQFF. The CDR3 DNA is TGTGCCAGCACTCTTGGAAGGGGATCCTACAATGAGCAGTTCTTC.

This rearrangement joins TRBV29-1 to TRBJ1-1; 8 nucleotides agree with TRBD1. CDR1 is SQVTM, CDR2 ANQGSEA, per germline. V lost 4 bases and J lost 7; bases outside the gene matches: 5. CDR3 length: 12 residues. Here the CDR3 DNA reads TGCAGCGTTGTAAGGACAGGGCTTGAAGCTTTCTTT. This encodes CSVVRTGLEAFF.

This rearrangement joins TRBV5-1 to TRBJ2-7; tentative D call: TRBD1 (6 bases). The CDR3 runs 15 residues. CDR1 is SGHRS and CDR2 is YFSETQ in the germline V gene. V was shortened by 4 bases and J by 0 bases, with 14 bases between the two germline ends. This chain's CDR3 is CASSPGHRGSYEQYV. CDR3 DNA sequence: TGCGCCAGCAGCCCGGGACACCGAGGCTCCTACGAGCAGTACGTC.

The count of this clone is one. This sequence joins TRBV12-5 and TRBJ2-5, with 8 positions matching TRBD1. Germline V gene lookup returns CDR1 LGHNT and CDR2 FRNRAP. The CDR3 contains 17 residues. The J segment lost 4 bases and the V segment lost 4 bases, leaving 14 bases of the junction unmatched. The CDR3 reads CASGSLPWTGSPETQYF. In DNA form, the CDR3 reads TGTGCTAGTGGTTCACTTCCGTGGACAGGGTCCCCAGAGACCCAGTACTTC.

The chain links TRBV28 to TRBJ2-3; 8 bases map to TRBD1. In germline, CDR1 is MDHEN, CDR2 SYDVKM. The CDR3 length is 14 residues. V was clipped by 5 bases and J by 5 bases; unmatched bases: 6. CDR3 sequence (DNA): TGTGCCAGCAGTCGATCAGGGGGCAGAGATACGCAGTATTTT. It specifies CASSRSGGRDTQYF.

V gene TRBV19 combines with J gene TRBJ1-6; D is uncertain. The CDR3 sequence is 14 residues long. Germline CDR1 reads LNHDA; CDR2 reads SQIVND (reference sequence). V was shortened by 4 bases and J by 12 bases, with 16 bases between the two germline ends. CDR3 amino acids: CASSRDTRGEPLHF. The CDR3 DNA is TGTGCCAGTAGTAGAGATACCCGGGGAGAACCCCTCCACTTT.

The rearrangement links TRBV2 to TRBJ1-3; the D gene is possibly TRBD1 (5 bases). This CDR3 spans 15 amino acids. Germline V lookup: CDR1 SNHLY, CDR2 FYNNEI. Trimming cost V 1 base and J 2 bases, with 9 bases left between them. CDR3 sequence (DNA): TGTGCCAGCAGTGAAGGCCAGGGCCCTGGAAACACCATATATTTT. Amino acid sequence: CASSEGQGPGNTIYF.

This rearrangement joins TRBV4-1 to TRBJ2-3, with 7 bases fitting TRBD1. CDR1 MGHRA and CDR2 YSYEKL come from the germline V gene. With V trimmed by 1 base and J by 0 bases, 7 bases remained unmatched. CDR3 length: 17 residues. CDR3 sequence reads: CASSQGGQRPSTDTQYF. CDR3 DNA: TGCGCCAGCAGCCAAGGGGGACAGCGCCCTAGCACAGATACGCAGTATTTT.

This clone has just one count. The chain carries TRBV30 and TRBJ1-1; D is perhaps TRBD1 (5 bases). The ends were cut back, 0 bases at V and 9 bases at J, with 11 bases in the middle. CDR3 length: 12 amino acids. Germline CDR1 and CDR2: GTSNPN and SVGIG (reference sequence). The CDR3 region has the DNA TGTGCCTGGAGTGTATACAGGCTCCAAGCTTTCTTT. This sequence encodes CAWSVYRLQAFF.

V gene TRBV6-5 combines with J gene TRBJ2-2, with 9 positions matching TRBD1. There are 14 residues in the CDR3. Germline V CDR1 and CDR2: MNHEY, SVGAGI. With V trimmed by 5 bases and J by 3 bases, 1 base remained unmatched. CDR3 nucleotides: TGTGCCAGCAGTAGGGACAGGGACACCGGGGAGCTGTTTTTT. Translated, it gives CASSRDRDTGELFF.

This rearrangement joins TRBV4-2 to TRBJ2-3, with a possible D match to TRBD1 (7 bases). Trimming took off 0 bases at V and 5 bases at J, with 12 bases between the two ends. Germline CDR1 is LGHNA and CDR2 is YNFKEQ. This CDR3 contains 15 residues. The CDR3 spells CASSQEEGAGDTQYF. CDR3 DNA: TGTGCCAGCAGCCAAGAGGAGGGGGCAGGAGATACGCAGTATTTT.

V is TRBV20-1 and J is TRBJ1-2, with 7 bases fitting TRBD1. Germline-derived CDR1 and CDR2 are DFQATT and SNEGSKA (reference sequence). The V and J ends lost 7 bases and 8 bases, in that order; junction bases with no gene match: 7. The CDR3 has 11 amino acids. The CDR3 bases are TGCAGTGTTCTCAGGGGGACCGGCTACACCTTC. It encodes CSVLRGTGYTF.

This chain links TRBV4-1 with TRBJ1-2; D not certain. This CDR3 contains 14 residues. Between the trimmed V and J ends, which lost 0 bases and 8 bases, there was a span of 13 bases. CDR1 MGHRA and CDR2 YSYEKL come from the germline V gene. The CDR3 DNA reads as TGCGCCAGCAGCCAAGATCTGGAGAGTGCGGGCTACACCTTC. Protein product: CASSQDLESAGYTF.